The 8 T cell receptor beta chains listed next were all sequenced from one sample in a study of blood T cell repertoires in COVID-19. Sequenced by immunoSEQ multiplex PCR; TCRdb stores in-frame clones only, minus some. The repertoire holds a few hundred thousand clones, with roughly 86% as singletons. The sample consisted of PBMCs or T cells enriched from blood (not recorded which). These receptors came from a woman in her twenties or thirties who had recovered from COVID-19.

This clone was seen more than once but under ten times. DNA of the CDR3: TGTGCCAGCAGCTTAGGCAGGAACACTGAAGCTTTCTTT. It yields the protein CASSLGRNTEAFF. The chain combines TRBV7-2 with TRBJ1-1; D is uncertain. CDR1 and CDR2 (germline): SGHTA, FQGNSA. The CDR3 extends over 13 amino acids. V lost 1 base to trimming and J lost 1 base, with 4 bases between them.

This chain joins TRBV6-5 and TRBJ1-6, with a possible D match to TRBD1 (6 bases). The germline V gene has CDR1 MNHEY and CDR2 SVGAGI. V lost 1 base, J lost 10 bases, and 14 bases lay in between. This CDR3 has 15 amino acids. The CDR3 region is CASSYFGGNDSPLHF. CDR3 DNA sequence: TGTGCCAGCAGTTACTTTGGGGGCAACGACTCACCCCTCCACTTT.

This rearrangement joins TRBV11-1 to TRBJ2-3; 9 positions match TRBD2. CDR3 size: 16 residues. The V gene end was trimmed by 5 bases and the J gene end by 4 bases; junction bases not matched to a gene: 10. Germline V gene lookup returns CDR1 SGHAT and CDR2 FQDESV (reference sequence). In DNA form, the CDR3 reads TGTGCCAGCAGCACCCGGCGGGGGGGGGCACCAGATACGCAGTATTTT. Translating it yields CASSTRRGGAPDTQYF.

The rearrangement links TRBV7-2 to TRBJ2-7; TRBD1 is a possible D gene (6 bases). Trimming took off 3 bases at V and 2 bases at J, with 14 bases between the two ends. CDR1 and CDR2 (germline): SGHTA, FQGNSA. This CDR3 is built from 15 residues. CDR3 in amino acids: CASSLGWGPPYEQYF. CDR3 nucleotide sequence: TGTGCCAGCAGCTTGGGCTGGGGGCCTCCCTACGAGCAGTACTTC.

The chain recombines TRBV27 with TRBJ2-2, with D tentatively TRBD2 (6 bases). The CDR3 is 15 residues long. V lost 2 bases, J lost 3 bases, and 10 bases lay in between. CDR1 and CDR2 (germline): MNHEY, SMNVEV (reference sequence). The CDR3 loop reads CASSLKGTDTGELFF. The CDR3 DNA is TGTGCCAGCAGTTTAAAGGGGACTGACACCGGGGAGCTGTTTTTT.

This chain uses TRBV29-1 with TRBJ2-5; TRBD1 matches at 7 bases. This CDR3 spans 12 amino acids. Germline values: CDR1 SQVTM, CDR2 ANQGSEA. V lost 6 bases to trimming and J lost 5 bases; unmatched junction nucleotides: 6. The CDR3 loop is CSVAGTAETQYF. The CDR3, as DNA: TGCAGCGTGGCCGGGACAGCTGAGACCCAGTACTTC.

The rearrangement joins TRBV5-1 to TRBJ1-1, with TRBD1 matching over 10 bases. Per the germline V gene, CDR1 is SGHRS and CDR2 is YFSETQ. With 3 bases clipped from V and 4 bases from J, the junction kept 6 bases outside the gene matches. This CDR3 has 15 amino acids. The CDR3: CASSSTGTGVTEAFF. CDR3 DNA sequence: TGCGCCAGCAGCTCAACCGGGACAGGGGTCACTGAAGCTTTCTTT. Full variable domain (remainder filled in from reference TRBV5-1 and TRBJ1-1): KAGVTQTPRYLIKTRGQQVTLSCSPISGHRSVSWYQQTPGQGLQFLFEYFSETQRNKGNFPGRFSGRQFSNSRSEMNVSTLELGDSALYLCASSSTGTGVTEAFFGQGTRLTVV.

The chain's CDR3 is CASSSLHLAEETQYF. In nucleotides, the CDR3 is TGTGCCAGCAGCTCACTCCACCTAGCGGAAGAGACCCAGTACTTC. The chain employs TRBV11-2 and TRBJ2-5; 7 bases are a match to TRBD2. Unmatched junction bases numbered 8, after V lost 4 bases and J lost 3 bases. Germline V CDR1 and CDR2: SGHAT, FQNNGV. This CDR3 comprises 15 residues.